This T cell receptor (delta chain) comes out of a study of gamma-delta chains in newborns, infants, children. Study summary: Microbial exposure reportedly drives polyclonal innate γδ T cell expansion after birth.

Germline-derived CDR1 and CDR2 are GEAIGNYY and EKD. The CDR3 spans 16 residues. Losses at the gene ends were 2 bases for V and 0 bases for J; bases not matched to a gene: 8. TCRdb re-identified clones in the reads via CATT. This table has around 11,000 delta-chain clones, roughly 8% appearing once. Input material: blood. The chain employs TRDV2 and TRDJ1; 7 bases are shared with TRDD3. This TCR was sampled from a child who was a newborn, infant or young child, either healthy, febrile or measles-vaccinated (not recorded which). The CDR3 DNA reads TGTGCCTGTGACAAGGTCGGGGGGGATTACACCGATAAACTCATCTTT. Translating gives CACDKVGGDYTDKLIF.